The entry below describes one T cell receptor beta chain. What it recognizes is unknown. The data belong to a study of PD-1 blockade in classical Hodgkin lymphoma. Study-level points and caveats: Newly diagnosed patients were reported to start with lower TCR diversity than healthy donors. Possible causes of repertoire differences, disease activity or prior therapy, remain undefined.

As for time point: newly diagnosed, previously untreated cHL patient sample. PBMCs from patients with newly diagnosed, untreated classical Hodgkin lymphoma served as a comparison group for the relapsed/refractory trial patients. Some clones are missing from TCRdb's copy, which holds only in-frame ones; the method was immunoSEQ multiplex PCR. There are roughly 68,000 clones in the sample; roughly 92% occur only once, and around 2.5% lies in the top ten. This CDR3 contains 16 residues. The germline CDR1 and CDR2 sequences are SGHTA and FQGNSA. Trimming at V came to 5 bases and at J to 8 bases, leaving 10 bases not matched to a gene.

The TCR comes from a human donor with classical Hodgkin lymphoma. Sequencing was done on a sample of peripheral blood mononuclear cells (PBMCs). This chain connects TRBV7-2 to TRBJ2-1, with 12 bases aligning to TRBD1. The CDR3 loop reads CASSKQGQGAKYEQFF. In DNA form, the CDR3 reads TGTGCCAGCAGCAAGCAGGGACAGGGGGCTAAATATGAGCAGTTCTTC.